A single sample gave rise to the 19 T cell receptor beta chains below, sequenced in a study of blood T cells in healthy people across ages. Using a J-beta primer mix together with a sample-barcoded 5' primer, a second PCR was run for roughly 7 to 12 cycles. TCRdb used MiXCR to reprocess the 5' RACE reads, holding one entry per CDR3 protein. The sample includes some 940,000 distinct CDR3 sequences, roughly 29% seen only once; the top ten take about 10%. These records were also assigned to another study, of T cells of mothers and their children.

The sample was blood. Receptors were obtained from a middle-aged woman in good health.

This chain joins TRBV20-1 and TRBJ2-7, with 8 bases that match TRBD1. CDR3 length: 14 amino acids. V shed 4 bases, J shed 8 bases, and the junction held 13 bases outside the gene matches. The V gene's germline CDR1 is DFQATT and CDR2 SNEGSKA (reference sequence). DNA of the CDR3: TGCAGTGCTACCGACCAGACAGGGGAAGGGAAGCAGTACTTC. Translating gives CSATDQTGEGKQYF.

This clonotype was detected only a few times. The chain joins TRBV4-1 to TRBJ2-1, with 13 bases identical to TRBD2. The CDR3 is 16 residues long. Per the germline V gene, CDR1 is MGHRA and CDR2 is YSYEKL. With V trimmed by 2 bases and J by 7 bases, 5 bases remained unmatched. CDR3 sequence: CASSQPTSGGANEQFF. Written as DNA, the CDR3 is TGCGCCAGCAGCCAACCTACTAGCGGGGGGGCAAATGAGCAGTTCTTC.

This clonotype was detected only a few times. The gene calls are TRBV28 and TRBJ2-3, with no clear D. V gave up 4 bases and J gave up 4 bases, with 12 bases separating them. Germline assignment: CDR1 MDHEN and CDR2 SYDVKM. This CDR3 contains 14 residues. CDR3 bases: TGTGCCAGCAGTTCATCCCTTGCCCCAGATACGCAGTATTTT. Translation: CASSSSLAPDTQYF.

This clonotype occurred many times. This chain links TRBV2 with TRBJ1-1; D gene ambiguous. Germline CDR1 SNHLY, CDR2 FYNNEI. The CDR3 is made up of 12 amino acids. V lost 4 bases, J lost 4 bases, and 7 bases lay in between. The chain's CDR3 is CASSVMGTEAFF. Written as DNA, the CDR3 is TGTGCCAGCAGTGTGATGGGCACTGAAGCTTTCTTT.

The rearrangement links TRBV29-1 to TRBJ2-4; TRBD1 or TRBD2 may be the D gene (5 bases each). TRBJ2-5 explains the end of the DNA better; the J call may be wrong. Germline V lookup: CDR1 SQVTM, CDR2 ANQGSEA. This CDR3 region has 13 residues. The CDR3 region has the DNA TGCAGCGCCGCGGTGGGGCGCGGGGAGACCCAGTACTTC. Translating gives CSAAVGRGETQYF.

J is TRBJ1-2 and V is TRBV11-2; the D gene is possibly TRBD1 (6 bases). From germline, CDR1 is SGHAT and CDR2 FQNNGV. This CDR3 region has 15 residues. Trimming stripped 7 bases from V and 0 bases from J, with 15 bases between. The CDR3: CASTRRGVANYGYTF. CDR3 DNA: TGTGCCAGCACCCGTAGGGGGGTAGCTAACTATGGCTACACCTTC.

This clonotype was recorded many times. The V and J genes are TRBV6-2 or TRBV6-3 and TRBJ2-1, with D tentatively TRBD1 or TRBD2 (5 bases each). Trimming pared 6 bases from V and 0 bases from J, leaving 15 bases between. CDR1 MNHEY and CDR2 SVGEGT come from the germline V gene. The CDR3 runs to 16 residues. CDR3: CASRGRLGSSYNEQFF. DNA of the CDR3: TGTGCCAGCAGGGGACGACTGGGGAGCTCCTACAATGAGCAGTTCTTC.

The V and J genes are TRBV20-1 and TRBJ2-7; D not resolved. CDR3 length: 14 amino acids. The V gene's germline CDR1 is DFQATT and CDR2 SNEGSKA (reference sequence). Trimming stripped 3 bases from V and 0 bases from J, with 12 bases between. CDR3 coding DNA: TGCAGTGCTAGTAGGGTCGACGGCTCCTACGAGCAGTACTTC. It yields the protein CSASRVDGSYEQYF.

In this sample, this clonotype turned up a few times. The CDR3 here is CASSLEVRGSYGYTF. In nucleotides, the CDR3 is TGTGCCAGCAGCTTAGAGGTCAGGGGGAGCTATGGCTACACCTTC. The chain employs TRBV11-2 and TRBJ1-2, with TRBD1 matching 7 bases. The V segment lost 0 bases and the J segment 4 bases; nucleotides outside the gene matches: 5. Germline V lookup: CDR1 SGHAT, CDR2 FQNNGV. CDR3 length: 15 amino acids.

The sample holds many counts of this clonotype. This chain connects TRBV20-1 to TRBJ2-7; no firm D call. The length of the CDR3 is 11 residues. V was pared by 3 bases and J by 7 bases, with 10 bases between. Germline V gene sequence: CDR1 DFQATT, CDR2 SNEGSKA (reference sequence). The CDR3 sequence: CSASWPSEQYF. CDR3 bases: TGCAGTGCTAGTTGGCCTTCAGAGCAGTACTTC.

Concerning this clonotype itself: A much larger clone sits a single nucleotide away, making a read error possible. Here the CDR3 DNA reads TGTGCCGGCAGCTCCGGGGCTAGCGGGGGGGCCTACGAGCAGTACTTC. Protein: CAGSSGASGGAYEQYF. The V call is TRBV7-6, the J call TRBJ2-7; 12 bases line up with TRBD2. The germline V gene has CDR1 SGHVS and CDR2 FNYEAQ. CDR3 length equals 16 residues.

The J gene is TRBJ2-3, the V gene TRBV4-3; 9 bases map to TRBD1. V was pared by 0 bases and J by 2 bases, with 6 bases of the junction left unmatched. From germline, CDR1 is LGHNA and CDR2 YSLEER. This CDR3 comprises 17 residues. The CDR3 here is CASSQEGQGGTTDTQYF. CDR3 sequence (DNA): TGCGCCAGCAGCCAAGAGGGACAGGGTGGGACCACAGATACGCAGTATTTT.

At least ten counts were recorded for this clonotype. This chain links TRBV7-6 with TRBJ2-7, with unresolved D. CDR3 size: 13 residues. The germline V and J ends were trimmed by 2 bases and 3 bases, with 8 bases remaining between them. Germline CDR1 SGHVS, CDR2 FNYEAQ. The CDR3 nucleotides are TGTGCCAGCAGCTTAAACGTGGTCTACGAGCAGTACTTC. Its translation is CASSLNVVYEQYF.

Notes on this clonotype: This could be a read error, since a much larger clone is one nucleotide away. The chain combines TRBV9 with TRBJ2-5, with D possibly being TRBD1 (6 bases). This CDR3 has 13 amino acids. Germline CDR1 SGDLS, CDR2 YYNGEE. CDR3 sequence: CAGSARTEETQYF. The CDR3 region has the DNA TGTGCCGGCAGCGCGCGGACAGAAGAGACCCAGTACTTC.

A few counts support this clonotype. The J gene is TRBJ1-1, the V gene TRBV5-6; weak D call: TRBD1 (6 bases). V shed 4 bases and J shed 10 bases, with 17 bases lying between them. This CDR3 comprises 13 residues. Germline V CDR1 and CDR2: SGHDT, YYEEEE. The CDR3 coding sequence is TGTGCCAGCAGCCCCAGGACGACAGGAGGAGCTTTCTTT. The encoded protein is CASSPRTTGGAFF.

This clonotype has at least ten counts. J is TRBJ1-5 and V is TRBV5-1, with a tentative D call TRBD1 (5 bases). Trimming removed 8 bases at V and 0 bases at J, with 12 bases between. The V gene's germline CDR1 is SGHRS and CDR2 YFSETQ. This CDR3 has 14 residues. As DNA, the CDR3 is TGCGCCAGTAGGGGACGTTATAGCAATCAGCCCCAGCATTTT. It is translated as CASRGRYSNQPQHF.

This clonotype was counted only a few times. This chain uses TRBV5-1 with TRBJ1-5; weak D call: TRBD1 (5 bases). The V end lost 0 bases, the J end lost 0 bases, and 10 bases lay between the germline ends. The CDR3 runs to 16 residues. Germline values: CDR1 SGHRS, CDR2 YFSETQ. CDR3 protein: CASSLEGAGSNQPQHF. The CDR3 DNA is TGCGCCAGCAGCTTGGAAGGGGCAGGTAGCAATCAGCCCCAGCATTTT.

This clonotype has only a few counts. The V call is TRBV6-1, the J call TRBJ1-2; TRBD1 is a possible D gene (6 bases). Deletions cut 7 bases from V and 5 bases from J, with 11 bases between. The CDR3 spans 12 residues. Germline lookup yields CDR1 MNHNS and CDR2 SASEGT. The CDR3 nucleotides read TGTGCCAGCACCGGGACACCGTATGGCTACACCTTC. As protein: CASTGTPYGYTF.

This clonotype was seen repeatedly, ten times or more. The chain joins TRBV5-1 to TRBJ2-3; D is possibly TRBD2 (6 bases). Trimming removed 0 bases at V and 0 bases at J, with 20 bases between. CDR1 SGHRS and CDR2 YFSETQ come from the germline V gene. The CDR3 covers 19 residues. Here the CDR3 DNA reads TGCGCCAGCAGCTTGGCCCTAGCGAGAGTTTCACGAAGCACAGATACGCAGTATTTT. This encodes CASSLALARVSRSTDTQYF.